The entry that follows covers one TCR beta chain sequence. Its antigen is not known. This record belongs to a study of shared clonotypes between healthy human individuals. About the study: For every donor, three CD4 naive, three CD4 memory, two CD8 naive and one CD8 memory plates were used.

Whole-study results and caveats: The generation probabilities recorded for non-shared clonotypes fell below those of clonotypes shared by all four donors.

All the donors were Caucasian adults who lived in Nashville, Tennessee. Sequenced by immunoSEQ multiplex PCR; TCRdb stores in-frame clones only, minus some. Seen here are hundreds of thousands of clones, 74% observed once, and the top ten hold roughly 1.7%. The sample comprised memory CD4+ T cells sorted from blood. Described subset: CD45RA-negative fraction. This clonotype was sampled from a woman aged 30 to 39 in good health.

CDR3 DNA: TGTGCCAGCTCACTACAGACCGCAACTAATGAAAAACTGTTTTTT. This encodes CASSLQTATNEKLFF. V is TRBV18 and J is TRBJ1-4; D unresolved. V was pared by 4 bases and J by 0 bases, with 9 bases between. CDR1 is KGHSH and CDR2 is LQKENI in the germline V gene. This CDR3 has 15 amino acids.